These 13 T cell receptor beta chains originate from one sample sequenced in a study of CD8+ T cells in alopecia areata. Treatment denoted: oral pan-JAK inhibitor, 5-10 mg twice daily. The authors extracted RNA and reverse transcribed it into cDNA as the sequencing template. Produced via immunoSEQ multiplex PCR; TCRdb's table is partial and in-frame only. The sample shows approximately 110,000 clones, approximately 51% of them seen only once. The sample was CD4+ T cells sorted from blood, taken at week 24, from a patient treated with tofacitinib. Receptors were obtained from a human donor with alopecia areata.

The V and J genes are TRBV15 and TRBJ2-2; the D is unclear. Germline assignment: CDR1 LNHNV and CDR2 YYDKDF (reference sequence). V shed 4 bases and J shed 4 bases, with 7 bases lying between them. This CDR3 comprises 13 residues. The CDR3 DNA is TGTGCCACCAGCAACGGTATCACCGGGGAGCTGTTTTTT. Translating gives CATSNGITGELFF.

This clone was recorded a few times. CDR3 protein: CASSSGQNEQFF. CDR3 coding DNA: TGTGCCAGCAGCTCGGGCCAAAATGAGCAGTTCTTC. The chain is built from TRBV7-9 and TRBJ2-1; D unresolved. This CDR3 spans 12 amino acids. Trimming removed 4 bases at V and 7 bases at J, with 8 bases between. Germline CDR1 reads SEHNR; CDR2 reads FQNEAQ (reference sequence).

This chain uses TRBV19 with TRBJ2-2; 7 bases align to TRBD2. V shed 5 bases, J shed 3 bases, and the junction held 3 bases outside the gene matches. The CDR3 length is 14 residues. CDR1 is LNHDA and CDR2 is SQIVND in the germline V gene (reference sequence). The CDR3 DNA is TGTGCCAGTAGTCCTGCGGGGGACACCGGGGAGCTGTTTTTT. Its translation: CASSPAGDTGELFF.

This clone occurred a few times. The rearrangement links TRBV5-4 to TRBJ1-2, with D perhaps TRBD1 (5 bases). V lost 3 bases and J lost 7, with 22 bases in between. This CDR3 has 16 residues. The germline gives CDR1 SGHNT, CDR2 YYREEE (reference sequence). CDR3 sequence reads: CASSSPGMFRDPGYTF. In nucleotides, the CDR3 is TGTGCCAGCAGCTCCCCTGGCATGTTCAGGGACCCTGGCTACACCTTC.

The chain joins TRBV6-6 to TRBJ2-7; TRBD1 is a possible D gene (8 bases). V was cut by 6 bases and J by 9 bases, with 21 bases left in between. Germline loops: CDR1 MNHNY, CDR2 SVGAGI (reference sequence). The CDR3 extends over 14 amino acids. The CDR3 bases are TGTGCCAGCAGACCCACAGGGGGGGTGTACTGGCAGTACTTC. This translates into CASRPTGGVYWQYF.

J is TRBJ1-2 and V is TRBV4-3; 11 bases map to TRBD1. The ends lost 4 bases at V and 2 bases at J; junction bases unmatched: 3. Germline CDR1 LGHNA, CDR2 YSLEER. The CDR3 spans 15 residues. The CDR3 region has the DNA TGCGCCAGCAGCCCGAGGACAGGGGGCAACTATGGCTACACCTTC. As protein: CASSPRTGGNYGYTF.

This clone was seen a few times. This chain links TRBV27 with TRBJ2-4; no reliable D call. V was cut by 11 bases and J by 15 bases, with 17 bases left in between. The CDR3 is 10 amino acids. The germline CDR1 and CDR2 sequences are MNHEY and SMNVEV (reference sequence). The CDR3 DNA follows: TGTGCCCGGTTGGCCCAATGGAGGTACTTC. Residues: CARLAQWRYF.

Comment on this clone: Other DNA sequences in the sample encode the same CDR3. The J gene is TRBJ1-2, the V gene TRBV5-1, with unresolved D. The CDR3 contains 12 residues. The V gene lost 4 bases and the J gene lost 3 bases, with 7 bases spanning the gap. Germline CDR1 SGHRS, CDR2 YFSETQ. CDR3 in DNA: TGCGCCAGCAGCCCTGGACACTATGGCTACACCTTC. This translates into CASSPGHYGYTF.

This chain joins TRBV2 and TRBJ1-5; a weak D match, TRBD1 (5 bases). This CDR3 spans 14 amino acids. Germline V gene data show CDR1 as SNHLY and CDR2 as FYNNEI. Deletions cut 3 bases from V and 1 base from J, with 7 bases between. In DNA, the CDR3 is TGTGCCAGCAGTGATTGGGGCAGCAATCAGCCCCAGCATTTT. Translated, it gives CASSDWGSNQPQHF.

Only a few counts were recorded for this clone. The rearrangement uses TRBV30 and TRBJ1-1; D is unresolved. This CDR3 is 11 amino acids long. Germline V gene data show CDR1 as GTSNPN and CDR2 as SVGIG (reference sequence). The germline V and J ends were trimmed by 1 base and 8 bases, with 8 bases remaining between them. The CDR3 nucleotides read TGTGCCTGGAGTGCGGGCAGGGAAGCTTTCTTT. Its translation: CAWSAGREAFF.

This clone showed up just a few times. The V call is TRBV10-3, the J call TRBJ2-3, with a tentative D call TRBD1 (5 bases). V lost 6 bases and J 1 base, leaving 17 bases between the germline ends. The CDR3 covers 16 residues. Germline lookup yields CDR1 ENHRY and CDR2 SYGVKD. Here the CDR3 reads CAIRTGRGAGTDTQYF. The CDR3 DNA sequence: TGTGCCATCAGGACCGGGCGTGGGGCTGGCACAGATACGCAGTATTTT.

The gene calls are TRBV7-6 and TRBJ2-5, with 7 bases aligning to TRBD2. V dropped 5 bases and J dropped 4; count of bases not matched to a gene: 16. The CDR3 length is 17 residues. Germline CDR1 SGHVS, CDR2 FNYEAQ. The CDR3 DNA reads as TGTGCCAGCAGCACGAGCTCGACTAGCCTTGGGTTAGAGACCCAGTACTTC. This sequence encodes CASSTSSTSLGLETQYF.

The V and J genes are TRBV29-1 and TRBJ2-2; 10 bases match TRBD1. Germline values: CDR1 SQVTM, CDR2 ANQGSEA. The junction had 9 bases not matched to a gene; V was cut back by 7 bases and J by 7 bases. The CDR3 loop spans 14 amino acids. The CDR3 protein is CSGRTGGGGGELFF. The CDR3 nucleotides read TGCAGCGGACGGACAGGGGGAGGTGGCGGGGAGCTGTTTTTT.